This TCR beta chain derives from a study of blood T cell repertoires in COVID-19. Clones were read by immunoSEQ multiplex PCR, and TCRdb kept only the in-frame ones, dropping some. The repertoire consists of 90,000 to 150,000 clones, with around 86% occurring once and the leading ten covering 9.5% to 13%. The germline V gene has CDR1 MNHNY and CDR2 SVGAGI (reference sequence). The CDR3 sequence is 15 residues long. Trimming cost V 5 bases and J 4 bases, with 14 bases left between them. The rearrangement uses TRBV6-6 and TRBJ2-2; TRBD2 is a possible D gene (6 bases). The sequence was collected from a man at least 80 years old with acute or convalescent COVID-19. Sample: peripheral blood. The CDR3 here is CASSTRRAGTGELFF. CDR3 DNA: TGTGCCAGCAGTACCCGGAGGGCGGGCACCGGGGAGCTGTTTTTT.